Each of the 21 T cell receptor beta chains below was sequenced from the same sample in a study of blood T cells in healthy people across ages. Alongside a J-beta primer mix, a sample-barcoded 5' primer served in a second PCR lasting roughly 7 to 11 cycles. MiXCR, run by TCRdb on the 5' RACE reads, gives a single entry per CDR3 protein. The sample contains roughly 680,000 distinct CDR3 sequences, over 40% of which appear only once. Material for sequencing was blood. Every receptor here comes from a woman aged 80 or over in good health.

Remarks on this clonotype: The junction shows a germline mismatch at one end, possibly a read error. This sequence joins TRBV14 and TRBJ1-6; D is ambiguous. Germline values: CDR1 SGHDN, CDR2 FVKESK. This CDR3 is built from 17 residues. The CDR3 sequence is CASNQDPRASYNSPLHF. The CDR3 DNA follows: TGTGCCAGCAACCAAGATCCCCGAGCCTCCTATAATTCACCCCTCCACTTT.

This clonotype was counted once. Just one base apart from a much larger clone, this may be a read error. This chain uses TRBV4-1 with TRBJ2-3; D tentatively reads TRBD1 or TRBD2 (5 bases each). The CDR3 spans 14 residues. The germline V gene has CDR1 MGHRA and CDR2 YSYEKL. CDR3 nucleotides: TGCGCCAGCAGCCAAGATAGGGACCTCGATACGCGGTATTTT. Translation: CASSQDRDLDTRYF.

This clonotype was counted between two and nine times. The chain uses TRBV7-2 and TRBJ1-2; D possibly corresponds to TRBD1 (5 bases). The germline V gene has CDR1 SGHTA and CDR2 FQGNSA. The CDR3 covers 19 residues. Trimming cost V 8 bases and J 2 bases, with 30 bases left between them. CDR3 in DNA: TGTGCCAGCGGTCCGCTACGGGGCTTTGTTGCGGGTCAGAACTATGGCTACACCTTC. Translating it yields CASGPLRGFVAGQNYGYTF.

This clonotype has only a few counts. CDR3 protein: CASSLWDGNEKLFF. The CDR3 DNA follows: TGTGCCAGCAGCTTATGGGACGGAAATGAAAAACTGTTTTTT. The chain is built from TRBV7-9 and TRBJ1-4, with a possible D match to TRBD1 (5 bases). The CDR3 spans 14 residues. Trimming shortened V by 2 bases and J by 5 bases, and 9 bases separated the two germline ends. CDR1 and CDR2 from the germline V gene are SEHNR and FQNEAQ (reference sequence).

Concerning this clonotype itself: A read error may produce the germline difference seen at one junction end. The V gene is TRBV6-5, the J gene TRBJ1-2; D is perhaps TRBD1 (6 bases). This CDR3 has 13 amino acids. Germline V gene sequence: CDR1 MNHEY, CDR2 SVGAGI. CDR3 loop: CVSSRIGGNGYTF. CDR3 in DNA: TGTGTCAGCAGTCGGATAGGGGGGAATGGCTACACCTTC.

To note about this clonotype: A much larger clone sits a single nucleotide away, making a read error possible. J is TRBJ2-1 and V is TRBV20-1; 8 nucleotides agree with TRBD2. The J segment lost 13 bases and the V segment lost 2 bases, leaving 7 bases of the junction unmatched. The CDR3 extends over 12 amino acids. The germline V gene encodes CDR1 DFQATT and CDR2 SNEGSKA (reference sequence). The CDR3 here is CSARREGETQFF. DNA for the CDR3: TGCAGTGCTAGACGGGAGGGAGAGACCCAGTTCTTC.

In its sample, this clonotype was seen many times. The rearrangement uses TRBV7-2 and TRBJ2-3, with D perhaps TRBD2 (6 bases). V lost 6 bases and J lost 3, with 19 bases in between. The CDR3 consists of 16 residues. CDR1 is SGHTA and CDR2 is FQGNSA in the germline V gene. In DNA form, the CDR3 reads TGTGCCAGCAGTTTTGGGGGGACTGTCGTTACAGATACGCAGTATTTT. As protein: CASSFGGTVVTDTQYF.

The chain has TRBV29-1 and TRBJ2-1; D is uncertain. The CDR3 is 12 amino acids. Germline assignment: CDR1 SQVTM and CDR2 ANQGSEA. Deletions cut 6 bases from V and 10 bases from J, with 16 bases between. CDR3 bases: TGCAGCGTAGAACCTCACGGTTACGAGCAGTTCTTC. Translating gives CSVEPHGYEQFF.

The CDR3 loop is CASSLTGTGNIQYF. As DNA, the CDR3 is TGCGCCAGCAGCCTAACCGGGACAGGGAACATTCAGTACTTC. The chain combines TRBV5-1 with TRBJ2-4; 9 nucleotides match TRBD1. CDR3 size: 14 residues. Per the germline V gene, CDR1 is SGHRS and CDR2 is YFSETQ. Trimming took 4 bases from V and 7 from J; bases not matched to a gene: 6.

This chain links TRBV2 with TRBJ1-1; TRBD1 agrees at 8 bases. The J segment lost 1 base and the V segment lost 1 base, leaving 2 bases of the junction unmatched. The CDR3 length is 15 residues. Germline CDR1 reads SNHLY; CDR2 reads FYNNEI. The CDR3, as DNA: TGTGCCAGCAGTGAAGTTCAGGGGGCGAACACTGAAGCTTTCTTT. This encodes CASSEVQGANTEAFF.

Written as DNA, the CDR3 is TGTGCCAGCAGTTCTGGACTAGCGGCTTACAATGAGCAGTACTTC. Its translation is CASSSGLAAYNEQYF. The V and J genes are TRBV27 and TRBJ2-1, with 10 bases fitting TRBD2. The DNA end favors TRBJ2-7, so the J call may be wrong. The germline gives CDR1 MNHEY, CDR2 SMNVEV (reference sequence). The CDR3 totals 15 residues.

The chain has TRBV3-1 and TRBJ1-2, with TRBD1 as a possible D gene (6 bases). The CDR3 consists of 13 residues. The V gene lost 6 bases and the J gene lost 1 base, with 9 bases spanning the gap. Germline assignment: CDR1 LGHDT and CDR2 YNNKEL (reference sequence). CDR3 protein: CASRQGNNYGYTF. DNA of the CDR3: TGTGCCAGCAGACAGGGAAATAACTATGGCTACACCTTC.

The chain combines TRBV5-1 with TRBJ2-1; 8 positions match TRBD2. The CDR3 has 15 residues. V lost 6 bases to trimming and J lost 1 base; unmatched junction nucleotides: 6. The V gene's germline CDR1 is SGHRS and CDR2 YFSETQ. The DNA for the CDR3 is TGCGCCAGCAAAAGAACTAGCGGATCCTACAATGAGCAGTTCTTC. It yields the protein CASKRTSGSYNEQFF.

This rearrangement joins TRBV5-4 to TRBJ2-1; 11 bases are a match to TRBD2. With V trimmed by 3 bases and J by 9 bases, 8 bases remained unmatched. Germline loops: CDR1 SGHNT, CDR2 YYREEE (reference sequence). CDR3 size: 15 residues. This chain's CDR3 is CASSSRLAGWSEQFF. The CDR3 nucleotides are TGTGCCAGCAGCTCGAGACTAGCGGGATGGAGTGAGCAGTTCTTC. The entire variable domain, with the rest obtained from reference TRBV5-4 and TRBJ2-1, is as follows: ETGVTQSPTHLIKTRGQQVTLRCSSQSGHNTVSWYQQALGQGPQFIFQYYREEENGRGNFPPRFSGLQFPNYSSELNVNALELDDSALYLCASSSRLAGWSEQFFGPGTRLTVL.

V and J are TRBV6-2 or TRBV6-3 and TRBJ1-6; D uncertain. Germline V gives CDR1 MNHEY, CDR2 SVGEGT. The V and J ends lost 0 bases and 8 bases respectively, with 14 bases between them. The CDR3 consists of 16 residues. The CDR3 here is CASSYSRSQEYSPLHF. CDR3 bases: TGTGCCAGCAGTTACTCGCGATCCCAGGAGTATTCACCCCTCCACTTT.

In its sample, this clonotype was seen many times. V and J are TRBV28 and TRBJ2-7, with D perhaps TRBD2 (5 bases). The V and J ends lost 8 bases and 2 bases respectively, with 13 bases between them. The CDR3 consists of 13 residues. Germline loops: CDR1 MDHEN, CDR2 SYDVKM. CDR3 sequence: CASSSGFTYEQYF. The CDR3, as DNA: TGTGCCAGCTCAAGCGGATTCACCTACGAGCAGTACTTC.

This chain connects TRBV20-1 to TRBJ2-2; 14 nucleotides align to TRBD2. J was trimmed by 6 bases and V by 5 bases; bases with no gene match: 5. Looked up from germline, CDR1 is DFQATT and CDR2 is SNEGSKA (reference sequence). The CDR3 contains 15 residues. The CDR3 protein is CSAPTTSGRAGELFF. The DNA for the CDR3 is TGCAGTGCTCCCACGACTAGCGGGAGGGCCGGGGAGCTGTTTTTT.

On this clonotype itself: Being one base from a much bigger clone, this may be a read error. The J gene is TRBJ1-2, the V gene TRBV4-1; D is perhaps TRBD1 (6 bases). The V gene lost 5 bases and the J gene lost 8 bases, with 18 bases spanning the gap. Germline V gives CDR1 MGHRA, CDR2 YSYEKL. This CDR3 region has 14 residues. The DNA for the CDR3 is TGCGCCAGCAGCGCCCCGGGTGGGGGGCGAGGCTACACCTTC. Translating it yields CASSAPGGGRGYTF.

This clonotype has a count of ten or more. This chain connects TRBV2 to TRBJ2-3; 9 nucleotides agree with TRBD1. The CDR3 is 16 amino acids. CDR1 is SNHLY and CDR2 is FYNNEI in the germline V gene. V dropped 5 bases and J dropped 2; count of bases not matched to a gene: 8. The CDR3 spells CASSRGNRGPTDTQYF. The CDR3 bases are TGTGCCAGCAGTCGAGGGAACAGGGGGCCCACAGATACGCAGTATTTT.

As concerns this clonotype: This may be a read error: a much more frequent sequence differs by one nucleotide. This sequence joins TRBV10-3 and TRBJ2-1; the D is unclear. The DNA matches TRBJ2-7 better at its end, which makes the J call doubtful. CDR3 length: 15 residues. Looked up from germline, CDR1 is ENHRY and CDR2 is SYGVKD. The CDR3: CAISESPSSYNEQYF. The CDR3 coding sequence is TGTGCCATCAGTGAGTCTCCAAGCTCCTACAATGAGCAGTACTTC.

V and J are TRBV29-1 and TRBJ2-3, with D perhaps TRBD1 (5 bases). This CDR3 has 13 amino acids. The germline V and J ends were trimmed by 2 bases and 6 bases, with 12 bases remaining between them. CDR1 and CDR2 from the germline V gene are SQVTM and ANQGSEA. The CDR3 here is CSVEWGRADTQYF. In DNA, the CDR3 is TGCAGCGTTGAATGGGGCAGGGCGGATACGCAGTATTTT.